These 22 T cell receptor beta chains were sequenced from one sample in a study of blood T cell repertoires in COVID-19. Method: immunoSEQ multiplex PCR; TCRdb's copy keeps in-frame clones and lacks some. Altogether about 200,000 clones are present, roughly 91% being singletons, with the ten largest covering around 4%. Specimen: PBMCs or T cells enriched from blood (not recorded which). The receptors were gathered from a woman aged 25-40 years with acute COVID-19.

This chain uses TRBV10-2 with TRBJ1-1, with 8 bases fitting TRBD1. Germline CDR1 is WSHSY and CDR2 is SAAADI. The junction had 3 bases not matched to a gene; V was cut back by 7 bases and J by 5 bases. This CDR3 has 12 residues. In DNA form, the CDR3 reads TGCGCCAGCAAGCAGGGGGCGACTGAAGCTTTCTTT. Protein: CASKQGATEAFF.

The V call is TRBV5-1, the J call TRBJ2-1; 9 bases map to TRBD2. V was clipped by 4 bases and J by 6 bases; unmatched bases: 11. The CDR3 sequence is 16 residues long. From germline, CDR1 is SGHRS and CDR2 YFSETQ. The CDR3 region has the DNA TGCGCCAGCAGCCCCGTCGGACTAGCGAACCTCAATGAGCAGTTCTTC. This translates into CASSPVGLANLNEQFF.

The chain carries TRBV28 and TRBJ2-7; 7 bases are a match to TRBD1. The length of the CDR3 is 14 residues. V lost 7 bases, J lost 0 bases, and 6 bases stayed unmatched. Germline values: CDR1 MDHEN, CDR2 SYDVKM. The CDR3 DNA reads TGTGCCAGCACCTCCGGGACAGACTCCTACGAGCAGTACTTC. This codes for CASTSGTDSYEQYF. Filled out from reference TRBV28 and TRBJ2-7, the complete variable domain reads DVKVTQSSRYLVKRTGEKVFLECVQDMDHENMFWYRQDPGLGLRLIYFSYDVKMKEKGDIPEGYSVSREKKERFSLILESASTNQTSMYLCASTSGTDSYEQYFGPGTRLTVT.

The chain links TRBV5-1 to TRBJ2-1, with 9 nucleotides matching TRBD2. The V gene's germline CDR1 is SGHRS and CDR2 YFSETQ. The CDR3 contains 16 residues. The J segment lost 2 bases and the V segment lost 3 bases, leaving 6 bases of the junction unmatched. CDR3 sequence: CASSSNSGGPYNEQFF. The CDR3 coding sequence is TGCGCCAGCAGCTCGAATAGCGGGGGCCCCTACAATGAGCAGTTCTTC.

The CDR3 loop is CASSFGSGPQHF. In DNA form, the CDR3 reads TGTGCCAGCAGTTTTGGGTCGGGGCCCCAGCATTTT. The V call is TRBV28, the J call TRBJ1-5; D gene uncertain. The germline CDR1 and CDR2 sequences are MDHEN and SYDVKM. Trimming cost V 3 bases and J 9 bases, with 9 bases left between them. This CDR3 has 12 amino acids.

V is TRBV30 and J is TRBJ2-1; 10 bases are a match to TRBD1. The length of the CDR3 is 15 residues. CDR1 and CDR2 (germline): GTSNPN, SVGIG (reference sequence). Losses at the gene ends were 0 bases for V and 3 bases for J; bases not matched to a gene: 2. The CDR3 here is CAWSVRTGGYNEQFF. CDR3 nucleotides: TGTGCCTGGAGTGTACGGACAGGGGGCTACAATGAGCAGTTCTTC.

This clone was counted a single time. This chain links TRBV7-2 with TRBJ1-1; maybe TRBD1 (5 bases). Germline CDR1 SGHTA, CDR2 FQGNSA. The ends were cut back, 8 bases at V and 3 bases at J, with 13 bases in the middle. The CDR3 runs to 13 residues. CDR3 amino acids: CASSPTVYTEAFF. Written as DNA, the CDR3 is TGTGCCAGCTCCCCGACAGTATACACTGAAGCTTTCTTT.

The chain uses TRBV5-1 and TRBJ2-1, with D hard to call. V dropped 0 bases and J dropped 4 bases, with 8 bases sitting between them. CDR3 length: 14 residues. Germline V gene data show CDR1 as SGHRS and CDR2 as YFSETQ. The DNA for the CDR3 is TGCGCCAGCAGCTTGGACAGCCCTTACAATGAGCAGTTCTTC. Protein product: CASSLDSPYNEQFF.

The chain combines TRBV5-6 with TRBJ2-3; perhaps TRBD1 as D (6 bases). Germline V gene lookup returns CDR1 SGHDT and CDR2 YYEEEE. Trimming took 0 bases from V and 2 from J, leaving 13 bases between them. The CDR3 covers 16 residues. CDR3 region: CASSLGQEDFTDTQYF. Written as DNA, the CDR3 is TGTGCCAGCAGCTTGGGACAGGAGGACTTCACAGATACGCAGTATTTT.

The chain has TRBV27 and TRBJ2-7; D is unclear. Trimming shortened V by 3 bases and J by 2 bases, and 11 bases separated the two germline ends. Per germline, CDR1 MNHEY and CDR2 SMNVEV (reference sequence). The CDR3 has 14 residues. CDR3 sequence (DNA): TGTGCCAGCAGTTTCCGGCAGGCCCCCTACGAGCAGTACTTC. It specifies CASSFRQAPYEQYF.

The chain has TRBV2 and TRBJ1-1, with D perhaps matching TRBD1 (6 bases). V gave up 8 bases and J gave up 3 bases, with 16 bases separating them. CDR1 and CDR2 from the germline V gene are SNHLY and FYNNEI. CDR3 length: 14 residues. Here the CDR3 reads CASLRGEGDTEAFF. The CDR3 bases are TGTGCCAGCCTCAGGGGTGAGGGGGACACTGAAGCTTTCTTT.

This chain uses TRBV19 with TRBJ2-3; 9 positions agree with TRBD2. Germline values: CDR1 LNHDA, CDR2 SQIVND (reference sequence). V dropped 6 bases and J dropped 1; count of bases not matched to a gene: 8. CDR3 length: 16 residues. The CDR3 spells CASSLPGLAGTDTQYF. DNA for the CDR3: TGTGCCAGTAGCCTGCCGGGACTAGCAGGCACAGATACGCAGTATTTT.

The V call is TRBV20-1, the J call TRBJ2-7; perhaps TRBD2 as D (5 bases). Germline V lookup: CDR1 DFQATT, CDR2 SNEGSKA (reference sequence). The CDR3 has 11 amino acids. Trimming removed 4 bases at V and 6 bases at J, with 10 bases between. The CDR3 nucleotides read TGCAGTGCTATACTAGTGGCCGAGCAGTACTTC. Protein product: CSAILVAEQYF.

This chain links TRBV19 with TRBJ2-7; 11 nucleotides agree with TRBD1. Germline V gene sequence: CDR1 LNHDA, CDR2 SQIVND (reference sequence). CDR3 size: 14 residues. The V gene end was trimmed by 5 bases and the J gene end by 2 bases; junction bases not matched to a gene: 2. CDR3: CASSPGQGAYEQYF. The CDR3 coding sequence is TGTGCCAGTAGTCCGGGACAGGGGGCCTACGAGCAGTACTTC.

The chain couples TRBV9 to TRBJ2-1, with 7 bases lining up with TRBD2. V shed 2 bases, J shed 5 bases, and the junction held 10 bases outside the gene matches. Looked up from germline, CDR1 is SGDLS and CDR2 is YYNGEE. The CDR3 sequence is 16 residues long. The DNA of the CDR3 is TGTGCCAGCAGCGTCTGGGCGGGGGAGTTAAACAATGAGCAGTTCTTC. Its protein is CASSVWAGELNNEQFF.

The chain uses TRBV7-9 and TRBJ1-5; TRBD1 aligns across 9 bases. V gave up 4 bases and J gave up 6 bases; unmatched junction bases: 10. The germline CDR1 and CDR2 sequences are SEHNR and FQNEAQ (reference sequence). The CDR3 spans 16 residues. CDR3 DNA: TGTGCCAGCAGCTCCCGAACCGGGACAGGGAGTCAGCCCCAGCATTTT. Protein sequence: CASSSRTGTGSQPQHF.

This clone was observed once. The chain joins TRBV30 to TRBJ2-1; 10 nucleotides align to TRBD1. The CDR3 has 15 amino acids. Germline V gene sequence: CDR1 GTSNPN, CDR2 SVGIG (reference sequence). Trimming cost V 0 bases and J 2 bases; bases outside gene matches: 1. The CDR3 loop reads CAWSVGTGAYNEQFF. The CDR3 coding sequence is TGTGCCTGGAGTGTAGGGACAGGGGCCTACAATGAGCAGTTCTTC.

This clone was seen just once. CDR3 sequence reads: CASSMGSSTGELFF. CDR3 bases: TGTGCCAGTAGTATGGGTTCTAGCACCGGGGAGCTGTTTTTT. This chain links TRBV19 with TRBJ2-2; D gene ambiguous. The V end was cut by 3 bases, the J end by 4 bases, with 9 bases between. Germline V gives CDR1 LNHDA, CDR2 SQIVND (reference sequence). The CDR3 runs 14 residues.

J is TRBJ1-5 and V is TRBV27; perhaps TRBD1 as D (5 bases). The CDR3 consists of 16 residues. Per germline, CDR1 MNHEY and CDR2 SMNVEV (reference sequence). The germline V and J ends were trimmed by 4 bases and 0 bases, with 13 bases remaining between them. CDR3 loop: CASSSGGAYSNQPQHF. The CDR3 DNA sequence: TGTGCCAGCAGTTCGGGAGGGGCCTATAGCAATCAGCCCCAGCATTTT.

This chain links TRBV19 with TRBJ2-7, with D tentatively TRBD2 (5 bases). Looked up from germline, CDR1 is LNHDA and CDR2 is SQIVND (reference sequence). The CDR3 totals 15 residues. Between the trimmed V and J ends, which lost 7 bases and 7 bases, there was a span of 23 bases. The CDR3: CASNPRNSGWREQYF. CDR3 nucleotides: TGTGCCAGTAACCCACGGAATTCGGGGTGGAGGGAGCAGTACTTC. Filled out from reference TRBV19 and TRBJ2-7, the complete variable domain reads DGGITQSPKYLFRKEGQNVTLSCEQNLNHDAMYWYRQDPGQGLRLIYYSQIVNDFQKGDIAEGYSVSREKKESFPLTVTSAQKNPTAFYLCASNPRNSGWREQYFGPGTRLTVT.

The CDR3 sequence is CASSPGRGLDTGELFF. CDR3 bases: TGCGCCAGCAGCCCAGGGCGGGGGTTGGACACCGGGGAGCTGTTTTTT. V is TRBV4-3 and J is TRBJ2-2, with 7 bases lining up with TRBD2. The V and J ends lost 4 bases and 3 bases, in that order; junction bases with no gene match: 8. This CDR3 region has 16 residues. From germline, CDR1 is LGHNA and CDR2 YSLEER.

The chain links TRBV28 to TRBJ2-6; D is unclear. Trimming pared 6 bases from V and 2 bases from J, leaving 11 bases between. CDR3 length equals 15 residues. Germline CDR1 reads MDHEN; CDR2 reads SYDVKM. CDR3: CASRGALAGANVLTF. The CDR3 DNA follows: TGTGCCAGCAGGGGCGCGCTTGCTGGGGCCAACGTCCTGACTTTC.